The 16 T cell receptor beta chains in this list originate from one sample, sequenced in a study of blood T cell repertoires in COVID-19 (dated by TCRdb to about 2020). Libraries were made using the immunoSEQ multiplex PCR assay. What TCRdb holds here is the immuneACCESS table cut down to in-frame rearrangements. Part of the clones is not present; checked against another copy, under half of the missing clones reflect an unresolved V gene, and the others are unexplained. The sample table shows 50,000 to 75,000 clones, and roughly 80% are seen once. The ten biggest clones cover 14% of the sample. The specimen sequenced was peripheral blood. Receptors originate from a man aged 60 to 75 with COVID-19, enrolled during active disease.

The CDR3 is CASSYNTGDVQGYTF. The CDR3 DNA reads TGTGCCAGCAGTTACAATACGGGAGATGTGCAGGGCTACACCTTC. The chain joins TRBV6-2 or TRBV6-3 to TRBJ1-2, with D unclear. This CDR3 spans 15 amino acids. The germline V gene has CDR1 MNHEY and CDR2 SVGEGT. V lost 2 bases and J lost 8, with 18 bases in between.

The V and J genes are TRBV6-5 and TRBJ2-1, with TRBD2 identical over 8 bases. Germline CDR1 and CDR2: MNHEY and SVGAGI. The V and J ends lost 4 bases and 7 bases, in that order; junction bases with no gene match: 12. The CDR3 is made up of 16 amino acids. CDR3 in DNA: TGTGCCAGCAGTTTATTGCCAGGACTAGCTGGGAATGAGCAGTTCTTC. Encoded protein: CASSLLPGLAGNEQFF.

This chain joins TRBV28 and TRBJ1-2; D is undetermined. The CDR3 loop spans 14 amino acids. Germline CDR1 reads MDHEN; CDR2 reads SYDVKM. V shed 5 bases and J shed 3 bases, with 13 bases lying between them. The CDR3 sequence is CASSPGRFDYGYTF. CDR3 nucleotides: TGTGCCAGCAGTCCGGGAAGGTTCGACTATGGCTACACCTTC.

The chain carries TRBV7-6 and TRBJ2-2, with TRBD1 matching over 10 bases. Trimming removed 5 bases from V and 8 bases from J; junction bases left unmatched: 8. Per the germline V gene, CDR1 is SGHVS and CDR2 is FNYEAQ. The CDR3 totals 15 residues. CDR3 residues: CASSPWDRGRGELFF. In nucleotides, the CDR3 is TGTGCCAGCAGCCCGTGGGACAGGGGTAGGGGGGAGCTGTTTTTT.

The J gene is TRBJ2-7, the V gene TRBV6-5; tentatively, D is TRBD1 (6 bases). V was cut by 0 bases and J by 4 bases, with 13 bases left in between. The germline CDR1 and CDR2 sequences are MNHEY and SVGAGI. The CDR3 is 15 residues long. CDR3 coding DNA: TGTGCCAGCAGTTACTCCGGACAGACGAGTTACGAGCAGTACTTC. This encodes CASSYSGQTSYEQYF.

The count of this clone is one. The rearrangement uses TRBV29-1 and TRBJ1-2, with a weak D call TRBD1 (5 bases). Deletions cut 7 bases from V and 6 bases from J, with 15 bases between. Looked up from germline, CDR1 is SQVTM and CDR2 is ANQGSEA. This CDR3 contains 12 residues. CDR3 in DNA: TGCAGCGGGACCGGGACTCCCGATGGCTACACCTTC. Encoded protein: CSGTGTPDGYTF.

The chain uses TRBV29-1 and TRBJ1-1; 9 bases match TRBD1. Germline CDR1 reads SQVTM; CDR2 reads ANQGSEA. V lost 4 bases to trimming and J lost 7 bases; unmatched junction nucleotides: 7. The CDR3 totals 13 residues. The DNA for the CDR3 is TGCAGCGTTGCGACAGGGGGAACAGGTGAAGCTTTCTTT. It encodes CSVATGGTGEAFF.

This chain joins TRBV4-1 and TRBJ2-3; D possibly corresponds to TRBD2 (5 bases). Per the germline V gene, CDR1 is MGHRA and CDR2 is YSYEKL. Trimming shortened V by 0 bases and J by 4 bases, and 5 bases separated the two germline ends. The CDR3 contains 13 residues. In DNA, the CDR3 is TGCGCCAGCAGCCAAGAGGAGGCAGATACGCAGTATTTT. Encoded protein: CASSQEEADTQYF.

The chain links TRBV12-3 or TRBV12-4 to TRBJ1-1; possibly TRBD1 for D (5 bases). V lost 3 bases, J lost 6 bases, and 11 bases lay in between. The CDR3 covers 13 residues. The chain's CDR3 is CASSLGGVPEAFF. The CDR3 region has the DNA TGTGCCAGCAGTTTGGGGGGAGTTCCTGAAGCTTTCTTT.

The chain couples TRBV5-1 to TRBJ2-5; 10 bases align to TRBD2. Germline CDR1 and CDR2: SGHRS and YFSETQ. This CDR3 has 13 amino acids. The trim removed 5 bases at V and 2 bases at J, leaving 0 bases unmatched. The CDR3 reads CASSSGGQETQYF. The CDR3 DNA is TGCGCCAGCAGTAGCGGGGGGCAAGAGACCCAGTACTTC.

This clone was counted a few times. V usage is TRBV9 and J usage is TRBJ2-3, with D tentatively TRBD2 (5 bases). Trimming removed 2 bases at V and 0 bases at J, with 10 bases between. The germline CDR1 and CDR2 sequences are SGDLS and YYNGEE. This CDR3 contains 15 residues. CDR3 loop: CASSVRGYSTDTQYF. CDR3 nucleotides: TGTGCCAGCAGCGTTAGAGGGTATAGCACAGATACGCAGTATTTT.

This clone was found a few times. The CDR3 nucleotides read TGTGCCAGCAGCTTGGACAGCAATTCACCCCTCCACTTT. Encoded protein: CASSLDSNSPLHF. The rearrangement links TRBV5-5 to TRBJ1-6; D ambiguous. V lost 0 bases to trimming and J lost 7 bases, with 5 bases between them. Looked up from germline, CDR1 is SGHKS and CDR2 is YYEKEE (reference sequence). CDR3 length: 13 amino acids.

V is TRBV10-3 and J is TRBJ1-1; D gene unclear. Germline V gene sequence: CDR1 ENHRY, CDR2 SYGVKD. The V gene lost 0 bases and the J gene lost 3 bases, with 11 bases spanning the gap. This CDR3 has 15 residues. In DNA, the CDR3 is TGTGCCATCAGTGAGTCTGAGGGTCGCTACACTGAAGCTTTCTTT. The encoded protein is CAISESEGRYTEAFF.

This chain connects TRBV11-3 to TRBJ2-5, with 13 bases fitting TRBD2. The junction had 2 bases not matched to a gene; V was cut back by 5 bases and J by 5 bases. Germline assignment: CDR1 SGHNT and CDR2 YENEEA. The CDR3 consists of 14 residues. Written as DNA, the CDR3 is TGTGCCAGCAGCCCGGGACTAGCGGGGGAGACCCAGTACTTC. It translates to CASSPGLAGETQYF.

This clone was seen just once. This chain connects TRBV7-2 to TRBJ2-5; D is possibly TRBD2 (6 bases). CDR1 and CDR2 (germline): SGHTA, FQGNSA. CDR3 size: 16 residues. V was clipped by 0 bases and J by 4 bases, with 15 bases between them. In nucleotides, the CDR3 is TGTGCCAGCAGCTTAGCTAGCGGAATTCCGGGAGAGACCCAGTACTTC. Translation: CASSLASGIPGETQYF.

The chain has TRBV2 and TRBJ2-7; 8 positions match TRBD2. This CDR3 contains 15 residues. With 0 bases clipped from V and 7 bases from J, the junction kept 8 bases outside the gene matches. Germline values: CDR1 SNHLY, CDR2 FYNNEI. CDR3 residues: CASSEAPSGRREQYF. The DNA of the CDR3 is TGTGCCAGCAGTGAAGCGCCCAGCGGGAGACGTGAGCAGTACTTC.